The 21 T cell receptor beta chains reported below all come from one sample, sequenced in a study of CD8 T cells in Susac syndrome. It was with random hexamers that 0.5 to 1 ug RNA was reverse transcribed. Each CDR3 protein is one row after TCRdb ran MiXCR on the immunoSEQ multiplex PCR reads. The data contain under 200,000 distinct CDR3 sequences, about 96% of them seen just once; the ten biggest clones take up 0.12%. The sample consisted of CD4+ T cells from PBMCs. These receptors all stem from a human donor with Susac syndrome.

V gene TRBV20-1 combines with J gene TRBJ2-5, with D tentatively TRBD1 (6 bases). V was shortened by 6 bases and J by 0 bases, with 11 bases between the two germline ends. This CDR3 is 13 amino acids long. The germline V gene encodes CDR1 DFQATT and CDR2 SNEGSKA (reference sequence). CDR3 nucleotide sequence: TGCAGTGCCCCGGACAGAAACCAAGAGACCCAGTACTTC. The encoded protein is CSAPDRNQETQYF.

The V and J genes are TRBV28 and TRBJ2-7; D unresolved. The V and J ends lost 5 bases and 3 bases respectively, with 8 bases between them. This CDR3 spans 12 amino acids. Per germline, CDR1 MDHEN and CDR2 SYDVKM. The CDR3 DNA follows: TGTGCCAGCAGTACGGTTAACTACGAGCAGTACGTC. The encoded protein is CASSTVNYEQYV.

CDR3 bases: TGTGCCAACCAACGCCTCGCGGAGACCCAGTACTTC. This translates into CANQRLAETQYF. The genes are TRBV2 and TRBJ2-5; D gene ambiguous. From germline, CDR1 is SNHLY and CDR2 FYNNEI. V was pared by 10 bases and J by 5 bases, with 14 bases between. The CDR3 has 12 amino acids.

The V gene is TRBV27, the J gene TRBJ1-5; 7 nucleotides line up with TRBD1. Germline loops: CDR1 MNHEY, CDR2 SMNVEV (reference sequence). V lost 2 bases and J lost 3; bases outside the gene matches: 4. This CDR3 is 15 amino acids long. The CDR3 protein is CASSLGTANNQPQHF. The CDR3 nucleotides read TGTGCCAGCAGTTTAGGGACAGCGAACAATCAGCCCCAGCATTTT.

The chain links TRBV7-2 to TRBJ2-5, with D possibly TRBD2 on 6 matching bases. Germline assignment: CDR1 SGHTA and CDR2 FQGNSA. Trimming left V 1 base short and J 1 base short, with 10 bases between. The CDR3 spans 15 residues. This CDR3 is CASSLETSTQETQYF. CDR3 sequence (DNA): TGTGCCAGCAGCTTAGAGACTAGTACCCAAGAGACCCAGTACTTC.

The chain has TRBV2 and TRBJ1-3; possible D gene TRBD1, 5 bases. Germline CDR1 is SNHLY and CDR2 is FYNNEI. This CDR3 has 12 residues. The ends were cut back, 4 bases at V and 7 bases at J, with 8 bases in the middle. CDR3 loop: CASSARGNTIYF. The CDR3 nucleotides read TGTGCCAGCAGTGCGAGGGGTAACACCATATATTTT. Using reference TRBV2 and TRBJ1-3 for the parts outside the CDR3, the full variable domain is EPEVTQTPSHQVTQMGQEVILRCVPISNHLYFYWYRQILGQKVEFLVSFYNNEISEKSEIFDDQFSVERPDGSNFTLKIRSTKLEDSAMYFCASSARGNTIYFGEGSWLTVV.

The gene calls are TRBV2 and TRBJ2-1; no clear D gene. The V and J ends lost 6 bases and 5 bases respectively, with 23 bases between them. The CDR3 runs to 17 residues. Germline V gene data show CDR1 as SNHLY and CDR2 as FYNNEI. CDR3 nucleotide sequence: TGTGCCAGCAGCCAGGACGGAGCTGCTACCTGGGACAATGAGCAGTTCTTC. Translating it yields CASSQDGAATWDNEQFF.

The CDR3 region is CASSQDRVLQYF. The CDR3 DNA is TGTGCCAGCAGCCAAGATCGTGTTCTGCAGTACTTC. The chain uses TRBV14 and TRBJ2-7; no definite D call. This CDR3 comprises 12 residues. From germline, CDR1 is SGHDN and CDR2 FVKESK. Trimming removed 0 bases from V and 9 bases from J, with 9 bases in between.

This chain connects TRBV5-1 to TRBJ1-6; TRBD1 matches at 7 bases. This CDR3 comprises 13 residues. V dropped 4 bases and J dropped 10; count of bases not matched to a gene: 5. In germline, CDR1 is SGHRS, CDR2 YFSETQ. Written as DNA, the CDR3 is TGCGCCAGCAGCGGGGACAGTCGGTCACCCCTCCACTTT. It translates to CASSGDSRSPLHF.

This chain's CDR3 is CASSRAVSYEQYF. The CDR3 region has the DNA TGTGCCAGCTCACGAGCAGTCTCCTACGAGCAGTACTTC. The V and J genes are TRBV18 and TRBJ2-7; D is undetermined. CDR3 length: 13 residues. Per the germline V gene, CDR1 is KGHSH and CDR2 is LQKENI. V dropped 4 bases and J dropped 0 bases, with 7 bases sitting between them.

The chain employs TRBV12-3 or TRBV12-4 and TRBJ2-5; tentative D call: TRBD2 (6 bases). Trimming took off 6 bases at V and 1 base at J, with 12 bases between the two ends. CDR3 length: 14 residues. DNA for the CDR3: TGTGCCAGCAGGAATAGCGGTACCCAAGAGACCCAGTACTTC. This encodes CASRNSGTQETQYF.

This chain links TRBV3-1 with TRBJ2-1, with TRBD2 as a possible D gene (6 bases). Trimming pared 4 bases from V and 6 bases from J, leaving 22 bases between. The germline CDR1 and CDR2 sequences are LGHDT and YNNKEL (reference sequence). The CDR3 loop spans 17 amino acids. CDR3 amino acids: CASSPRVGGRNVNEQFF. DNA for the CDR3: TGTGCCAGCAGCCCCCGGGTAGGAGGGAGAAACGTCAATGAGCAGTTCTTC.

CDR3 residues: CASSITGANTGELFF. The CDR3 bases are TGTGCCAGCAGTATTACAGGGGCCAACACCGGGGAGCTGTTTTTT. The rearrangement links TRBV27 to TRBJ2-2; 7 nucleotides agree with TRBD1. CDR1 MNHEY and CDR2 SMNVEV come from the germline V gene (reference sequence). The CDR3 contains 15 residues. V was pared by 5 bases and J by 2 bases, with 5 bases of the junction left unmatched.

CDR3 in amino acids: CASSQTWETQYF. DNA of the CDR3: TGTGCCAGCAGTCAGACCTGGGAGACCCAGTACTTC. The V and J genes are TRBV28 and TRBJ2-5, with D unresolved. The CDR3 totals 12 residues. CDR1 and CDR2 from the germline V gene are MDHEN and SYDVKM. V was pared by 5 bases and J by 5 bases, with 9 bases between.

This clonotype came up once. The chain recombines TRBV6-2 or TRBV6-3 with TRBJ2-1; no clear D. V was trimmed by 7 bases and J by 8 bases, leaving 9 bases between them. The CDR3 totals 11 residues. CDR1 MNHEY and CDR2 SVGEGT come from the germline V gene. CDR3 loop: CASTVGYEQFF. The CDR3 DNA sequence: TGTGCCAGCACGGTCGGGTATGAGCAGTTCTTC.

J is TRBJ2-6 and V is TRBV4-3; no clear D gene. Trimming took off 5 bases at V and 0 bases at J, with 8 bases between the two ends. The CDR3 has 15 residues. Germline CDR1 and CDR2: LGHNA and YSLEER. The CDR3: CASSSQLSGANVLTF. The CDR3, as DNA: TGCGCCAGCAGCAGTCAGCTCTCTGGGGCCAACGTCCTGACTTTC.

The chain uses TRBV6-5 and TRBJ2-1, with TRBD2 matching over 11 bases. The CDR3 spans 15 residues. The germline gives CDR1 MNHEY, CDR2 SVGAGI. V gave up 5 bases and J gave up 9 bases; unmatched junction bases: 9. The CDR3 DNA reads as TGTGCCAGCAGTCTTAGCGGGAGGGCCACGCGTGAGCAGTTCTTC. Protein: CASSLSGRATREQFF.

The genes are TRBV1 and TRBJ2-5; the table assigns TRBD2, which was not confirmed against the DNA. TRBV1 is designated a pseudogene. The CDR3 consists of 17 residues. The CDR3: CTSSQSLEGSGQETQYF. The DNA for the CDR3 is TGCACCAGCAGCCAGAGTTTGGAGGGCTCGGGTCAAGAGACCCAGTACTTC.

The chain is built from TRBV27 and TRBJ1-6; D perhaps matches TRBD1 (5 bases). The CDR3 has 14 residues. Trimming left V 2 bases short and J 9 bases short, with 11 bases between. Germline V gene lookup returns CDR1 MNHEY and CDR2 SMNVEV (reference sequence). CDR3 region: CASSLQGTRSPLHF. In DNA form, the CDR3 reads TGTGCCAGCAGTTTACAAGGGACGCGTTCACCCCTCCACTTT.

The chain has TRBV7-9 and TRBJ2-5, with D maybe TRBD2 (6 bases). Deletions cut 5 bases from V and 4 bases from J, with 17 bases between. Germline-derived CDR1 and CDR2 are SEHNR and FQNEAQ (reference sequence). There are 15 residues in the CDR3. The CDR3 spells CASSRASRGGETQYF. In DNA form, the CDR3 reads TGTGCCAGCAGCCGGGCCAGCCGGGGAGGAGAGACCCAGTACTTC.

The chain carries TRBV7-3 and TRBJ2-7, with 8 bases matching TRBD2. CDR3 size: 16 residues. The V gene's germline CDR1 is SGHTA and CDR2 FQGTGA. J lost 5 bases, V lost 1 base, and 10 bases had no gene match. CDR3 nucleotide sequence: TGTGCCAGCAGCTTAATTGGGGGCGCGGGAGGAAACGAGCAGTACTTC. It codes for CASSLIGGAGGNEQYF.